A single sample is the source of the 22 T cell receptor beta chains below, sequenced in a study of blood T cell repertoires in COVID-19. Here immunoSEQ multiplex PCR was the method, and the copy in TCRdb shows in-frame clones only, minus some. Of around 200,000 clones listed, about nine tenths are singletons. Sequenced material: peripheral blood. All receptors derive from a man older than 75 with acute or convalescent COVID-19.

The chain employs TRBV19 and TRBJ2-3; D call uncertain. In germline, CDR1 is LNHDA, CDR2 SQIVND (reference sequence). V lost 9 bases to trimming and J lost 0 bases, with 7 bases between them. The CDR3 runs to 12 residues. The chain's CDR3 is CASAESTDTQYF. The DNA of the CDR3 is TGTGCCAGCGCGGAAAGCACAGATACGCAGTATTTT.

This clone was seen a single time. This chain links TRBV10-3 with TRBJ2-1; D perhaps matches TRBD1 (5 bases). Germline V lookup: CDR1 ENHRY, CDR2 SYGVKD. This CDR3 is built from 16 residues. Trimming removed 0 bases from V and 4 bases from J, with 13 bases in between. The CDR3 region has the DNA TGTGCCATCAGTGAGTCGGGGCTAACCACTTACAATGAGCAGTTCTTC. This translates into CAISESGLTTYNEQFF.

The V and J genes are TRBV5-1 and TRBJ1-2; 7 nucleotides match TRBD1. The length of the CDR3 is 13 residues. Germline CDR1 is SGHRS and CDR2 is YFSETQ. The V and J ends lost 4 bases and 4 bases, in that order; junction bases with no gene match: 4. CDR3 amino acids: CASSIGTAYGYTF. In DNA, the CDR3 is TGCGCCAGCAGCATCGGGACAGCCTATGGCTACACCTTC.

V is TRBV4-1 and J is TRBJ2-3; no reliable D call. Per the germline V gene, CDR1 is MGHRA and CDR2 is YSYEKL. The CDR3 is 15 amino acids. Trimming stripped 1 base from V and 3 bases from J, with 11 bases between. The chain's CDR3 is CASSQGLTITDTQYF. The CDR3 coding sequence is TGCGCCAGCAGCCAAGGACTCACAATTACAGATACGCAGTATTTT.

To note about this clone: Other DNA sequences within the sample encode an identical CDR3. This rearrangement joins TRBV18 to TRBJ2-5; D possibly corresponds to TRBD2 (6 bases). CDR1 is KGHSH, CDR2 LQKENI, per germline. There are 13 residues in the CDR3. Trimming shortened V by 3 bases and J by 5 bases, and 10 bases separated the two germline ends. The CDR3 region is CASSPGLAETQYF. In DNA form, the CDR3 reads TGTGCCAGCTCACCGGGTCTAGCGGAGACCCAGTACTTC.

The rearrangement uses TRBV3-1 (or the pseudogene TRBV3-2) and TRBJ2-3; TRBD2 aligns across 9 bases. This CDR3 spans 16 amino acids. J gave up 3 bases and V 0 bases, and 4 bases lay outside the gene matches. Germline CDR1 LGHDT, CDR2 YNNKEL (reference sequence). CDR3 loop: CASSQEFLAGTDTQYF. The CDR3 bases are TGTGCCAGCAGCCAAGAGTTCCTAGCGGGGACAGATACGCAGTATTTT.

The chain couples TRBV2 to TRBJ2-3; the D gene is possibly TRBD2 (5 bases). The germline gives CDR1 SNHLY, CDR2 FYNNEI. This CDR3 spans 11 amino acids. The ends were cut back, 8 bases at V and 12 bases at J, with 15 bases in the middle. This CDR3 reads CASLERRPQYF. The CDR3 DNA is TGTGCCAGCCTTGAACGGAGGCCCCAGTATTTT.

Here the CDR3 reads CATQLTSDTVETQYF. As DNA, the CDR3 is TGTGCCACCCAATTGACTAGCGATACGGTAGAGACCCAGTACTTC. V and J are TRBV19 and TRBJ2-5, with TRBD2 identical over 8 bases. CDR1 is LNHDA and CDR2 is SQIVND in the germline V gene (reference sequence). The CDR3 is 15 residues long. Trimming cost V 10 bases and J 4 bases; bases outside gene matches: 14. The entire variable domain, with the rest obtained from reference TRBV19 and TRBJ2-5, is as follows: DGGITQSPKYLFRKEGQNVTLSCEQNLNHDAMYWYRQDPGQGLRLIYYSQIVNDFQKGDIAEGYSVSREKKESFPLTVTSAQKNPTAFYLCATQLTSDTVETQYFGPGTRLLVL.

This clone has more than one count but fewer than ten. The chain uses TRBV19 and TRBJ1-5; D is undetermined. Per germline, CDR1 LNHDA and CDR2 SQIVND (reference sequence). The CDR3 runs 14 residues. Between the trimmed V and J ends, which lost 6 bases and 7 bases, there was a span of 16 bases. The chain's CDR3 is CASRRAGTIQPQHF. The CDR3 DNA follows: TGTGCCAGTAGGCGGGCAGGAACTATACAGCCCCAGCATTTT.

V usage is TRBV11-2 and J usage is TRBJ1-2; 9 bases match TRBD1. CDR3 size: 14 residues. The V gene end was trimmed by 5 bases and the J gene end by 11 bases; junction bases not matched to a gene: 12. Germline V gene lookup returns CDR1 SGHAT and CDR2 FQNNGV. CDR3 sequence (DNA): TGTGCCAGCAGCCCTAGGACAGGGGTGAGAGGGTACACCTTC. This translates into CASSPRTGVRGYTF.

CDR3 loop: CATSSRQGADTQYF. The CDR3, as DNA: TGTGCCACCAGCAGCAGACAGGGCGCAGATACGCAGTATTTT. The gene calls are TRBV15 and TRBJ2-3, with TRBD1 matching 7 bases. CDR1 is LNHNV, CDR2 YYDKDF, per germline (reference sequence). J lost 4 bases, V lost 3 bases, and 4 bases had no gene match. The CDR3 contains 14 residues.

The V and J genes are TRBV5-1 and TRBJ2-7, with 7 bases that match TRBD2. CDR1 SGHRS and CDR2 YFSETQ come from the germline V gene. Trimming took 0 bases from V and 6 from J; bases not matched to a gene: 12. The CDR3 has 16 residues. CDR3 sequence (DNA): TGCGCCAGCAGCTTGGCCGGGGGAGGGACCTCGTCCGAGCAGTACTTC. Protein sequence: CASSLAGGGTSSEQYF. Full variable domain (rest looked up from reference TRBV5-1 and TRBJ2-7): KAGVTQTPRYLIKTRGQQVTLSCSPISGHRSVSWYQQTPGQGLQFLFEYFSETQRNKGNFPGRFSGRQFSNSRSEMNVSTLELGDSALYLCASSLAGGGTSSEQYFGPGTRLTVT.

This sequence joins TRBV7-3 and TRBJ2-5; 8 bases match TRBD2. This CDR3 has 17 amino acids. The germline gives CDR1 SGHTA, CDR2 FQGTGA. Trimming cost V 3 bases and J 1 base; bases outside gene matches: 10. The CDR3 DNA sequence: TGTGCCAGCAGCTTCTCTGGTAGCGGGATCTCCCAAGAGACCCAGTACTTC. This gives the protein CASSFSGSGISQETQYF.

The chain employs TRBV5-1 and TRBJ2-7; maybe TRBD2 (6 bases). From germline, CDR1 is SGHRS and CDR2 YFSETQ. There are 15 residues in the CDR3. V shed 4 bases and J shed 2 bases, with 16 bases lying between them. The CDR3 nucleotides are TGCGCCAGCAGCGTTAGCGGAGGGACGACCTACGAGCAGTACTTC. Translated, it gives CASSVSGGTTYEQYF.

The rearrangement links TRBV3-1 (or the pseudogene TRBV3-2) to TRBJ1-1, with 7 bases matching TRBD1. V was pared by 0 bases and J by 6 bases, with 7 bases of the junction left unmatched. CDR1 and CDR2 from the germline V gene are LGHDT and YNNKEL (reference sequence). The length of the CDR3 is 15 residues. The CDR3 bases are TGTGCCAGCAGCCAAGATAAGGGGGCGGAGGCTGAAGCTTTCTTT. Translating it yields CASSQDKGAEAEAFF.

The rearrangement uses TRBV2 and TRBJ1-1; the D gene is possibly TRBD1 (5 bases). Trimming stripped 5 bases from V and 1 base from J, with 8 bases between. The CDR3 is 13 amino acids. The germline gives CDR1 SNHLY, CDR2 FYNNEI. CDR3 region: CASSFQGNTEAFF. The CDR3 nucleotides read TGTGCCAGCAGTTTTCAGGGGAACACTGAAGCTTTCTTT.

CDR3: CASSYRGFGNTIYF. The CDR3 DNA follows: TGTGCCAGCAGTTATCGGGGTTTTGGAAACACCATATATTTT. The V and J genes are TRBV6-5 and TRBJ1-3; D remains ambiguous. V lost 3 bases, J lost 3 bases, and 9 bases lay in between. The CDR3 runs to 14 residues. Germline CDR1 MNHEY, CDR2 SVGAGI.

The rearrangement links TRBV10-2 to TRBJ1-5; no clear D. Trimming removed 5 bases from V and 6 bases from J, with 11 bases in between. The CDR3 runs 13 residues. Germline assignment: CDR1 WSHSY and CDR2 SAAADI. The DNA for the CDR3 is TGCGCCAGCAGTAAGGATTCTAGTCAGCCCCAGCATTTT. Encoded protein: CASSKDSSQPQHF.

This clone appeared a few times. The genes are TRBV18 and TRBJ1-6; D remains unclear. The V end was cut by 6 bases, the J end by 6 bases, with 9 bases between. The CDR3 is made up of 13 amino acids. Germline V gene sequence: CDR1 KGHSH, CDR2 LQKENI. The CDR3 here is CASSTTGNSPLHF. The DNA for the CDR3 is TGTGCCAGCTCCACCACTGGTAATTCACCCCTCCACTTT.

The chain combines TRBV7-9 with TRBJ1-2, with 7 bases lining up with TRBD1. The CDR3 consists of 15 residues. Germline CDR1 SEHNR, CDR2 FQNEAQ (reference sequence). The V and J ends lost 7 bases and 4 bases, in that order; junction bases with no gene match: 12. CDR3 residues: CASTTLTGDSYGYTF. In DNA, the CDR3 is TGTGCCAGCACCACCTTAACCGGGGACAGCTATGGCTACACCTTC.

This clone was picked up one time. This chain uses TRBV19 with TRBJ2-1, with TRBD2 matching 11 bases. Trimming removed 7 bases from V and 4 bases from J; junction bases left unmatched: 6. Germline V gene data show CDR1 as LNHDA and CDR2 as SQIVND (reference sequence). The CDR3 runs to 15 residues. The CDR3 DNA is TGTGCCAGTAAGACTAGCGGGAATGTGTACAATGAGCAGTTCTTC. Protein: CASKTSGNVYNEQFF.

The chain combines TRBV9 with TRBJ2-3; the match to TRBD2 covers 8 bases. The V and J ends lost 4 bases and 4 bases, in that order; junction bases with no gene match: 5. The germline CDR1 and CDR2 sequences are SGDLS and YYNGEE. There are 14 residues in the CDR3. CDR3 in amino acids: CASSPRGASDTQYF. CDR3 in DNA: TGTGCCAGCAGCCCGCGGGGGGCGTCAGATACGCAGTATTTT.